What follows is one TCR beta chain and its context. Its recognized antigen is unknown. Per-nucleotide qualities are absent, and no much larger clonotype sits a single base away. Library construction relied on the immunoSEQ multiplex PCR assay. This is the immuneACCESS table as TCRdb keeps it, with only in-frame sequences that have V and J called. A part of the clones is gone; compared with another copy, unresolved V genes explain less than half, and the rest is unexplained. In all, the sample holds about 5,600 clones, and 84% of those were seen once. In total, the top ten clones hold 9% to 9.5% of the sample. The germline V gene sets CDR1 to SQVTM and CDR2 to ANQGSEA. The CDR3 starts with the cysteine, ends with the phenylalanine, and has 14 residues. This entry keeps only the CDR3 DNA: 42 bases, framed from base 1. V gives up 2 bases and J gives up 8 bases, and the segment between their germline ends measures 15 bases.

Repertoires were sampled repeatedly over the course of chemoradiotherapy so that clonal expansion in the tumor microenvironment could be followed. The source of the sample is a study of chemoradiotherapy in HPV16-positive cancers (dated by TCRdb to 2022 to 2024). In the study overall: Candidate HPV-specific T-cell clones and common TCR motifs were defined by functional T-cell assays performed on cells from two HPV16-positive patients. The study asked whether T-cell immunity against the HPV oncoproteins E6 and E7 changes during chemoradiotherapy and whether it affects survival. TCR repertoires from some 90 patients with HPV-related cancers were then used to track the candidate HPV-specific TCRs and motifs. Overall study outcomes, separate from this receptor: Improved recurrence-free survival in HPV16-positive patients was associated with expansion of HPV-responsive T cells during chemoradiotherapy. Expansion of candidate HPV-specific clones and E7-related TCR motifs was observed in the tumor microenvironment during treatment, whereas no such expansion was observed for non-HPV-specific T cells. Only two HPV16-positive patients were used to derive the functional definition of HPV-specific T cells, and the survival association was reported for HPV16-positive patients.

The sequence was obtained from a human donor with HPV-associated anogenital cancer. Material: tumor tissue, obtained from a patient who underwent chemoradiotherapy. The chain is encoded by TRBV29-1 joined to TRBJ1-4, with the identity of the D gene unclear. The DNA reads TGCAGCGTTGAATTATTACAGAGTCCCGAAAAACTGTTTTTT. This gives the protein CSVELLQSPEKLFF.